A selection of T cell receptor beta chains follows, all from one sample in a study of T cell repertoires in cytomegalovirus infection. TCRdb called the reads again in MiXCR, with one record for every CDR3 protein. The top ten hold about 14% of the sample, which has more than 250,000 distinct CDR3 sequences, 20% to 25% seen once. These TCRs' antigens remain unknown. This sample comprised cultured PBMCs, obtained from culture after CMV antigen stimulation. These receptors came from a human donor in good health (CMV status not recorded). Some clones in this sample may be carry-over from other donors' samples. Both conserved end residues are part of each CDR3.

v_call	cdr3_length	cdr3_aa
TRBV19	14	CASSPNYLNTEAFF
TRBV27	13	CASSQQGAAEAFF
TRBV7-2	13	CASSLTGADGYTF
TRBV19	17	CASSMVASGLSTDTQYF
TRBV9	13	CASSVGLASGYTF
TRBV28	15	CASSLPGGTGEKLFF
TRBV12-3/TRBV12-4	14	CASSPWVRHNEQFF
TRBV4-3	16	CASSLEGSGRADEQFF
TRBV7-2	16	CASSLQGISAPYGYTF
TRBV7-2	15	CASSLIRRNYNEQFF
TRBV6-6	15	CASSSTKPTNYGYTF
TRBV20-1	15	CSAKAPSGANNEQFF
TRBV19	15	CASSLGQGLRNTIYF
TRBV6-6	16	CASSFPGQGKNEKLFF
TRBV7-9	14	CASSLEGFPGELFF
TRBV7-9	15	CASSSMTANTGELFF
TRBV7-2	12	CASSFKGYEQYF
TRBV7-2	14	CASSLSPGTDTQYF
TRBV7-2	15	CASSLGPGGNEKLFF
TRBV28	15	CASSPLPGQGHGYTF
TRBV18	16	CASSPQGVGSNQPQHF
TRBV10-3	13	CAIRRLDRNEQFF
TRBV6-1	14	CASMRTGLNQPQHF
TRBV12-3/TRBV12-4	13	CASRTSGGNEQFF
TRBV7-9	15	CASSLGRGRGETQYF
TRBV19	15	CASSIAEGRNQPQHF
TRBV5-4	13	CASSFNIGETQYF
TRBV20-1	11	CSASWGYEQYF
TRBV7-9	16	CASSFGLAGQANTQYF
TRBV6-6	17	CASSYGQGKYSNQPQHF
TRBV6-2/TRBV6-3	12	CASSLGQARQYF
TRBV28	13	CASFSASYNEQFF
TRBV28	12	CASSLQASGYTF
TRBV6-6	15	CASSYSGGGTDTQYF
TRBV6-6	15	CASSETRGYYNEQFF
TRBV29-1	12	CSVGETGNEQYF
TRBV7-2	15	CASSDGTSGQETQYF